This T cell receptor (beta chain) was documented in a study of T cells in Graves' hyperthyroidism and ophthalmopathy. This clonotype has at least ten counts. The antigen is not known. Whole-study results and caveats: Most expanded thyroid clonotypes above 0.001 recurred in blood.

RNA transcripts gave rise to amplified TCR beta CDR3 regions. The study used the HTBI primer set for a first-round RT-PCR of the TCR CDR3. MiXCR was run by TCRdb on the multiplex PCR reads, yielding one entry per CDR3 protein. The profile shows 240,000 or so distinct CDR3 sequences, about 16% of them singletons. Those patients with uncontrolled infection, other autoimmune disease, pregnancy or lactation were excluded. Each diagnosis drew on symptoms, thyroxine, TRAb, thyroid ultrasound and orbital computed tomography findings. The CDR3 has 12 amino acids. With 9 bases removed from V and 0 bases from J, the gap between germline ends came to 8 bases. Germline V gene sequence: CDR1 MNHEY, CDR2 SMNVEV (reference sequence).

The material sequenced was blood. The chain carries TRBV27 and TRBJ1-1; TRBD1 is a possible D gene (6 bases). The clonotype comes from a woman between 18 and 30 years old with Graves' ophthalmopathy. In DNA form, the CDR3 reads TGTGCCAGTTGGACAGTGAACACTGAAGCTTTCTTT. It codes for CASWTVNTEAFF.